This passage covers 20 T cell receptor beta chains from one sample sequenced in a study of graft-versus-host responses after intestinal transplantation. Only in-frame clones appear in the TCRdb table, and some are missing; sequencing was by immunoSEQ multiplex PCR. Of approximately 89,000 clones detected, 80% to 95% appear once; the ten largest clones hold 15% to 20%. Sample: PBMCs, taken about 440 days after intestinal transplant. All receptors come from a human patient who received an intestinal transplant, so some T cells may come from the graft donor.

The chain uses TRBV6-5 and TRBJ2-5; a possible D gene is TRBD2 (6 bases). The DNA end lines up better with TRBJ2-7; the J call may be wrong. Germline loops: CDR1 MNHEY, CDR2 SVGAGI. CDR3 length: 13 residues. DNA for the CDR3: TGTGCCAGCAGTTGGCGGGGCTCCTACGAGCAGTACTTC. It translates to CASSWRGSYEQYF.

The chain joins TRBV27 to TRBJ1-6; TRBD1 matches at 7 bases. Germline V gene data show CDR1 as MNHEY and CDR2 as SMNVEV (reference sequence). The V and J ends lost 2 bases and 8 bases, in that order; junction bases with no gene match: 9. CDR3 length: 16 residues. The CDR3 DNA sequence: TGTGCCAGCAGTTTAAGTGGAGGGGGCAGGTATTCACCCCTCCACTTT. Translated: CASSLSGGGRYSPLHF.

The chain joins TRBV6-5 to TRBJ1-5; no clear D gene. The V gene lost 2 bases and the J gene lost 7 bases, with 6 bases spanning the gap. The CDR3 contains 12 residues. Germline V CDR1 and CDR2: MNHEY, SVGAGI. The CDR3 protein is CASSYAGQPQHF. Written as DNA, the CDR3 is TGTGCCAGCAGTTACGCGGGGCAGCCCCAGCATTTT.

The gene calls are TRBV5-6 and TRBJ1-4, with unresolved D. Per the germline V gene, CDR1 is SGHDT and CDR2 is YYEEEE. Trimming removed 3 bases from V and 10 bases from J, with 16 bases in between. The CDR3 totals 14 residues. The CDR3 is CASSWRLEGGKLFF. CDR3 DNA: TGTGCCAGCAGCTGGCGGCTTGAGGGCGGAAAACTGTTTTTT.

Comment on this clone: Within the sample, other DNA sequences also encode this same CDR3. V is TRBV18 and J is TRBJ1-5; D uncertain. Germline loops: CDR1 KGHSH, CDR2 LQKENI. CDR3 length: 14 amino acids. V was shortened by 2 bases and J by 1 base, with 6 bases between the two germline ends. This chain's CDR3 is CASSPGQSNQPQHF. For the CDR3, the DNA is TGTGCCAGCTCACCAGGGCAAAGCAATCAGCCCCAGCATTTT.

V and J are TRBV7-6 and TRBJ2-5; 9 positions agree with TRBD2. V gave up 4 bases and J gave up 2 bases; unmatched junction bases: 5. The V gene's germline CDR1 is SGHVS and CDR2 FNYEAQ. The CDR3 has 15 residues. CDR3 bases: TGTGCCAGCAGCTCGAGCCTAGCGGGGCAAGAGACCCAGTACTTC. The encoded protein is CASSSSLAGQETQYF.

This clone was seen only once. The chain carries TRBV18 and TRBJ2-3; no definite D call. The V end was cut by 0 bases, the J end by 2 bases, with 12 bases between. The CDR3 is 16 amino acids. Germline CDR1 KGHSH, CDR2 LQKENI. CDR3 residues: CASSPPGPGHTDTQYF. Here the CDR3 DNA reads TGTGCCAGCTCACCACCCGGGCCGGGCCACACAGATACGCAGTATTTT.

The genes are TRBV5-4 and TRBJ1-2, with D perhaps TRBD1 (5 bases). The CDR3 is made up of 13 amino acids. The V end was cut by 1 base, the J end by 5 bases, with 9 bases between. In germline, CDR1 is SGHNT, CDR2 YYREEE (reference sequence). As DNA, the CDR3 is TGTGCCAGCAGCTTGTCAGGGCTGTATGGCTACACCTTC. Its protein product is CASSLSGLYGYTF.

This clone has a single count. V is TRBV6-1 and J is TRBJ2-6; D possibly uses TRBD1 or TRBD2 (5 bases each). In germline, CDR1 is MNHNS, CDR2 SASEGT. The CDR3 has 17 residues. V was cut by 3 bases and J by 3 bases, with 15 bases left in between. The chain's CDR3 is CASSESRGPRGANVLTF. CDR3 nucleotide sequence: TGTGCCAGCAGTGAGAGTAGGGGACCCCGTGGGGCCAACGTCCTGACTTTC.

J is TRBJ1-2 and V is TRBV27; 10 positions match TRBD1. The length of the CDR3 is 15 residues. CDR1 is MNHEY, CDR2 SMNVEV, per germline (reference sequence). With 5 bases clipped from V and 6 bases from J, the junction kept 9 bases outside the gene matches. Written as DNA, the CDR3 is TGTGCCAGCAGTGCCCCCGGGACAGGGGAAGATGGCTACACCTTC. Protein: CASSAPGTGEDGYTF.

This sequence joins TRBV6-6 and TRBJ2-4, with a weak D call TRBD1 (7 bases). The V end lost 1 base, the J end lost 15 bases, and 16 bases lay between the germline ends. CDR3 length: 13 amino acids. CDR1 and CDR2 (germline): MNHNY, SVGAGI (reference sequence). The CDR3 loop is CASSYLNGQEGYF. The CDR3 nucleotides are TGTGCCAGCAGTTACTTGAACGGACAGGAGGGGTACTTC.

This clone was counted between two and nine times. The V call is TRBV27, the J call TRBJ1-4; 11 bases fit TRBD1. Trimming took 5 bases from V and 8 from J; bases not matched to a gene: 7. CDR1 and CDR2 (germline): MNHEY, SMNVEV (reference sequence). This CDR3 has 15 residues. CDR3 DNA: TGTGCCAGCAGTCTAGAGGGACAGGGGGGGGAAAAACTGTTTTTT. Protein product: CASSLEGQGGEKLFF.

The chain uses TRBV2 and TRBJ1-2; tentatively, D is TRBD1 (5 bases). In germline, CDR1 is SNHLY, CDR2 FYNNEI. This CDR3 is 14 amino acids long. Trimming stripped 6 bases from V and 3 bases from J, with 14 bases between. The CDR3 nucleotides read TGTGCCAGCAGGGACATCGGCGTTCACTATGGCTACACCTTC. Amino acids: CASRDIGVHYGYTF.

The J gene is TRBJ1-1, the V gene TRBV18, with TRBD1 matching 7 bases. V lost 4 bases and J lost 6; bases outside the gene matches: 8. CDR1 and CDR2 from the germline V gene are KGHSH and LQKENI. The CDR3 sequence is 14 residues long. In DNA form, the CDR3 reads TGTGCCAGCTCACAGTCAGGGGGAGTCGCTGAAGCTTTCTTT. Translating gives CASSQSGGVAEAFF.

The V gene is TRBV25-1, the J gene TRBJ1-6; TRBD1 might be the D (6 bases). Trimming shortened V by 3 bases and J by 8 bases, and 20 bases separated the two germline ends. Germline assignment: CDR1 MGHDK and CDR2 SYGVNS. CDR3 length equals 17 residues. CDR3 sequence (DNA): TGTGCCAGCAGTGATATCTTTGGAGGGCAGGGGTATTCACCCCTCCACTTT. Encoded protein: CASSDIFGGQGYSPLHF.

The chain combines TRBV18 with TRBJ1-3; D remains ambiguous. Germline-derived CDR1 and CDR2 are KGHSH and LQKENI. V lost 3 bases and J lost 0, with 12 bases in between. The CDR3 is 16 amino acids. CDR3 nucleotide sequence: TGTGCCAGCTCACCGGGCAGTTTGAACTCTGGAAACACCATATATTTT. Its translation: CASSPGSLNSGNTIYF.

The J gene is TRBJ2-3, the V gene TRBV5-6, with D possibly TRBD2 on 6 matching bases. V lost 2 bases, J lost 13 bases, and 17 bases lay in between. Germline CDR1 SGHDT, CDR2 YYEEEE. This CDR3 spans 13 amino acids. CDR3 loop: CASSFGTQGREYF. The CDR3 DNA is TGTGCCAGCAGCTTCGGGACTCAAGGTCGAGAGTATTTT. Variable domain in full (rest from reference TRBV5-6 and TRBJ2-3): DAGVTQSPTHLIKTRGQQVTLRCSPKSGHDTVSWYQQALGQGPQFIFQYYEEEERQRGNFPDRFSGHQFPNYSSELNVNALLLGDSALYLCASSFGTQGREYFGPGTRLTVL.

The genes are TRBV11-2 and TRBJ1-2; 9 bases map to TRBD1. Per germline, CDR1 SGHAT and CDR2 FQNNGV. Germline trimming cut 5 bases from V and 5 bases from J; bases unmatched to any gene: 9. This CDR3 region has 15 residues. The CDR3 loop is CASSPTGTGTYGYTF. As DNA, the CDR3 is TGTGCCAGCAGCCCAACCGGGACAGGGACTTATGGCTACACCTTC.

The chain links TRBV5-1 to TRBJ1-3; D uncertain. CDR3 length equals 16 residues. Germline V gives CDR1 SGHRS, CDR2 YFSETQ. V lost 0 bases, J lost 0 bases, and 10 bases lay in between. The CDR3 here is CASSLAAANSGNTIYF. CDR3 DNA sequence: TGCGCCAGCAGCTTGGCCGCAGCCAACTCTGGAAACACCATATATTTT.

The chain couples TRBV5-6 to TRBJ1-2; TRBD1 aligns across 7 bases. J lost 4 bases, V lost 0 bases, and 3 bases had no gene match. CDR3 length equals 14 residues. Germline CDR1 and CDR2: SGHDT and YYEEEE. Here the CDR3 reads CASSLVAGGYGYTF. Written as DNA, the CDR3 is TGTGCCAGCAGCTTGGTGGCAGGGGGCTATGGCTACACCTTC.